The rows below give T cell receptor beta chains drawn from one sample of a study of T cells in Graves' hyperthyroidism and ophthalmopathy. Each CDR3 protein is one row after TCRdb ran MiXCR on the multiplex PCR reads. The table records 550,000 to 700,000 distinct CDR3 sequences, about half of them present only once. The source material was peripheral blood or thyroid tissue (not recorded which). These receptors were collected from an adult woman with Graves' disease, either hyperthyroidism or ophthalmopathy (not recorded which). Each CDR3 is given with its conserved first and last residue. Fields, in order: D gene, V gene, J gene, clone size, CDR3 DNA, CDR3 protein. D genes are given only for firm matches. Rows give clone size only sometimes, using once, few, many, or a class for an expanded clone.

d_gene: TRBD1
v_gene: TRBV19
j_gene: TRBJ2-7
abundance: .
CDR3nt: TGTGCCAGCCCGGACAGGCGGGAGCAGTACTTC
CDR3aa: CASPDRREQYF

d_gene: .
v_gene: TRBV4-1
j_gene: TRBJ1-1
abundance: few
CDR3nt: TGCGCCAGCAGCCAAACTCCGACAGGCACTTCTGAAGCTTTCTTT
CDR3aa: CASSQTPTGTSEAFF

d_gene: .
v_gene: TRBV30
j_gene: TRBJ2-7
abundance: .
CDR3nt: TGTGCCTGGAGTGCCCTTTTCGAGCAGTACTTC
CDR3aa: CAWSALFEQYF

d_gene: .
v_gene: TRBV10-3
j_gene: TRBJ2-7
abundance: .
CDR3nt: TGTGCCACCCAAGCAGGACCCATCTACGAGCAGTACTTC
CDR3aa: CATQAGPIYEQYF

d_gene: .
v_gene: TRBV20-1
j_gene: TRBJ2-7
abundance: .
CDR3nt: TGCAGCGCCGCGGAGTACGAGCAGTACTTC
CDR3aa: CSAAEYEQYF

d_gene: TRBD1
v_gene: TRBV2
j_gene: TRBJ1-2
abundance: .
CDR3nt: TGTGCCAGCAATCCCCAGATTACAGGGGATGGCTACACCTTC
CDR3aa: CASNPQITGDGYTF

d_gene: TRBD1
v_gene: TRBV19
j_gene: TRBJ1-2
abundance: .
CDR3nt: TGTGCCAGTAGTTACCAGGGGGCTGGCTACACCTTC
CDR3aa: CASSYQGAGYTF

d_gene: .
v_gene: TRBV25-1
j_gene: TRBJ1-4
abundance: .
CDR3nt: TGTGCCAGCTTAGGTCAGAATGAAAAACTGTTTTTT
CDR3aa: CASLGQNEKLFF

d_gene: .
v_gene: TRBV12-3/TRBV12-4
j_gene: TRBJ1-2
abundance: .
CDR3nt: TGTGCCAGCAGTGAAAGAGACAGTTTCTATGGCTACACCTTC
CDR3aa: CASSERDSFYGYTF

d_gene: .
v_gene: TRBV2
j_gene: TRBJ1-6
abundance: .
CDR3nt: TGTGCCACGTATCGTACGGCTAATTCACCCCTCCACTTT
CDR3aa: CATYRTANSPLHF

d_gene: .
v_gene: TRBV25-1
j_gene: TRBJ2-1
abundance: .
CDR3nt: TGTGCCAGCTCCCCCCCCGGGGTGGTGGTCTACAATGAGCAGTTCTTC
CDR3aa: CASSPPGVVVYNEQFF

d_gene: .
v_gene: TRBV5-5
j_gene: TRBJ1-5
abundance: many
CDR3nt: TGTGCCAGCAGCCAAGGGGGGGAACAGCCCCAGCATTTT
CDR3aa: CASSQGGEQPQHF

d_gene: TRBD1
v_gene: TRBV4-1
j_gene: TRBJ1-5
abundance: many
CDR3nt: TGCGCCAGCAGCCAAGAGGGCAGGGGGTTTGGCAATCAGCCCCAGCATTTT
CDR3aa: CASSQEGRGFGNQPQHF

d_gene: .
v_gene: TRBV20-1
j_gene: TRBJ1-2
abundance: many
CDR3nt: TGCAGTGCTAGAAACCATAATAAGGGGGTTTTTGGCTACACCTTC
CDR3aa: CSARNHNKGVFGYTF

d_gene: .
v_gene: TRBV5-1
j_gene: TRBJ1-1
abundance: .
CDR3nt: TGCGCCAGCAGCTCAAACCATGGAGGCACTGAAGCTTTCTTT
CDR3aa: CASSSNHGGTEAFF

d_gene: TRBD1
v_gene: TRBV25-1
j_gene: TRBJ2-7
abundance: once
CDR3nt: TGTGCTAGAGATCACGACAGGGGTGCCTACGAGCAGTACTTC
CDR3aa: CARDHDRGAYEQYF

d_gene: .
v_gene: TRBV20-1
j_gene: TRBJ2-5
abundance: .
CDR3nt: TGCAGTGCTTCAAAAGGGACCCAGTACTTC
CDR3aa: CSASKGTQYF

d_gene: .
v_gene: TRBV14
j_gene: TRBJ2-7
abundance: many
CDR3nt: TGTGCCAGCAGCTTCGCGGGGTACGAGCAGTACTTC
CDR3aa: CASSFAGYEQYF

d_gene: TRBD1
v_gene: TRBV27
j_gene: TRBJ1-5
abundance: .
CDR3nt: TGTGCCAGCAGGGCCGGGACAGCTAATCAGCCCCAGCATTTT
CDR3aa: CASRAGTANQPQHF

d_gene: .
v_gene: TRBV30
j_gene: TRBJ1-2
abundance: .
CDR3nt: TGTGCCTCCCCATTAGCGGGGCTTTTTAACTATGGCTACACCTTC
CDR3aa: CASPLAGLFNYGYTF

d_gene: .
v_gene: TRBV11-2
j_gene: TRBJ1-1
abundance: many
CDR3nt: TGTGCCAGCAGCTTAGATCGGACGGACATGAACACTGAAGCTTTCTTT
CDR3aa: CASSLDRTDMNTEAFF

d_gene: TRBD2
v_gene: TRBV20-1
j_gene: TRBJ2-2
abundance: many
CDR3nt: TGCAGTGCTAGGCGACTAGCGGGAGTGTCCACCGGGGAGCTGTTTTTT
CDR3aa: CSARRLAGVSTGELFF

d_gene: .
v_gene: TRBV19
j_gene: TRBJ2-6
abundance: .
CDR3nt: TGTGCCAGTAGTAGGTGGGGGGCCAACGTCCTGACTTTC
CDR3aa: CASSRWGANVLTF

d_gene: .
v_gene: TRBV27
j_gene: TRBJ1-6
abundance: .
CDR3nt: TGTGCCAGCGGAGGGGCTTTTAATTCACCCCTCCACTTT
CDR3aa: CASGGAFNSPLHF

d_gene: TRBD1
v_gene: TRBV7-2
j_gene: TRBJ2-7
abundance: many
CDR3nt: TGTGCCAGCAGCTTAGTGTCGGACAGGGGCCACGAGCAGTACTTC
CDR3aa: CASSLVSDRGHEQYF

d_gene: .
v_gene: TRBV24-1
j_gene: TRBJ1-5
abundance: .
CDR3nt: TGTGCCACCAGTCACAGGATGTCCAATCAGCCCCAGCATTTT
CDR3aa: CATSHRMSNQPQHF

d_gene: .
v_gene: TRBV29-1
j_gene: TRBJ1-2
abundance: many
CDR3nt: TGCAGCGTTGAAGTGGGCGGACTCTATGGCTACACCTTC
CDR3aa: CSVEVGGLYGYTF

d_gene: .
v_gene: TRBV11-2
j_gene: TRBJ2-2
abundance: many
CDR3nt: TGTGCCAGCAGCCAGGGGACGGGTTTCACCGGGGAGCTGTTTTTT
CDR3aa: CASSQGTGFTGELFF

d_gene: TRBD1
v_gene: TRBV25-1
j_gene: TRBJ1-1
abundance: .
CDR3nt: TGTGCCAGCAGCCAAGGGGGACAGATGAACGCTGAAGCTTTCTTT
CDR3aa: CASSQGGQMNAEAFF

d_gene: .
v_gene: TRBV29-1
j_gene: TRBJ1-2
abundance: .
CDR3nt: TGCAGCGTTGCCAGGGCTGGCGGCTACACCTTC
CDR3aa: CSVARAGGYTF

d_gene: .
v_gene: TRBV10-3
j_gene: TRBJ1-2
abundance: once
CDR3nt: TGTGCCATCCGGACGGGAGTGGAAGATGGCTACACCTTC
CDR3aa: CAIRTGVEDGYTF

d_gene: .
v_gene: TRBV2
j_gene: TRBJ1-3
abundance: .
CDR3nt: TGTGCCAGCAGTACTTTCTCTGGAAACACCATATATTTT
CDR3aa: CASSTFSGNTIYF

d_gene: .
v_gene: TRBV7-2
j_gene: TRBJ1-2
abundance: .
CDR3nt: TGTGCCAGCTCGAACCCAAACTATGGCTACACCTTC
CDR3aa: CASSNPNYGYTF

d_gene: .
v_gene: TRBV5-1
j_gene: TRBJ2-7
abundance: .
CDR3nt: TGCGCCAGCAGAAGGCCAGGGACCTCCTACGAGCAGTACTTC
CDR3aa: CASRRPGTSYEQYF

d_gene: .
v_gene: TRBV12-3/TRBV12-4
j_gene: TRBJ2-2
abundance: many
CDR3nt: TGTGCCAGCAGTTTGTGGAGGACCCAAACCGGGGAGCTGTTTTTT
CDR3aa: CASSLWRTQTGELFF

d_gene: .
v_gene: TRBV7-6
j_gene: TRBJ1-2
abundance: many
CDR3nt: TGTGCCAGCAGCTTAGTGGTGGGGGCGAGTGGCTATGGCTACACCTTC
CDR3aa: CASSLVVGASGYGYTF

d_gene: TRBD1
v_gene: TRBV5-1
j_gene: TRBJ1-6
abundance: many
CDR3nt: TGCGCCAGCAGCGGGGGACAGGGAAATTCACCCCTCCACTTT
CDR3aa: CASSGGQGNSPLHF

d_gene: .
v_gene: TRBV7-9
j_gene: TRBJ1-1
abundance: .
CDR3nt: TGTGCCAGCAGAGACACAGTGAACACTGAAGCTTTCTTT
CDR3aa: CASRDTVNTEAFF

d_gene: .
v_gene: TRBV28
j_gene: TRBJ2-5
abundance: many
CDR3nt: TGTGCCAGCAGTCATAGGGTTGGAAGCGAGACCCAGTACTTC
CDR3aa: CASSHRVGSETQYF

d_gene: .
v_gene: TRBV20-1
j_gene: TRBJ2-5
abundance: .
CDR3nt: TGCAGTGCTAGTCCCTTCTTGGGGACGGAGACCCAGTACTTC
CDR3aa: CSASPFLGTETQYF

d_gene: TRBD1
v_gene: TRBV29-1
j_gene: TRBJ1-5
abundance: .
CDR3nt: TGTGCCAGCAGCTTGGATGGACAGGACAATCAGCCCCAGCATTTT
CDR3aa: CASSLDGQDNQPQHF

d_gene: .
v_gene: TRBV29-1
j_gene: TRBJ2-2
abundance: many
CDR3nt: TGCAGCGCTGAGGGGCCAAGCACCGGGGAGCTGTTTTTT
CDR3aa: CSAEGPSTGELFF

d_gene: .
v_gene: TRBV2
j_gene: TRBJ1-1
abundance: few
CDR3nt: TGTGCCAGCACCGGGGCGGGAATCACTGAAGCTTTCTTT
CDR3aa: CASTGAGITEAFF

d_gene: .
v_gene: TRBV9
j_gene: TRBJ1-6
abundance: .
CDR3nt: TGTGCCAGCAGCGTAGCTATGGGGGATCAGCCCCTCCACTTT
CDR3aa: CASSVAMGDQPLHF

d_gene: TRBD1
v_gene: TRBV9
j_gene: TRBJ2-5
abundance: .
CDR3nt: TGTGCCAGCAGCTTCCGACAGGGTTTACAAGAGACCCAGTACTTC
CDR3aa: CASSFRQGLQETQYF

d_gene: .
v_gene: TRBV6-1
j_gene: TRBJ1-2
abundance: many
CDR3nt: TGTGCCAGCAGTCCCCTCCGGGCCAACGGCTACACCTTC
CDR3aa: CASSPLRANGYTF